Listed below are T cell receptor beta chains from one sample, sequenced in a study of blood T cell repertoires in COVID-19. The assay was immunoSEQ multiplex PCR, and TCRdb's table has in-frame clones only and misses some. The sample holds 300,000 to 350,000 clones, 85% to 90% seen once. Sequenced material: peripheral blood. These receptor sequences come from a woman aged 40 to 49 with COVID-19, enrolled during active disease. The CDR3 runs from the conserved cysteine through the conserved F or W. The D gene is left open where the match is weak. A row's size may be missing; if present it is once, few, many or a size class.

j_gene,v_gene,len,abundance,d_gene,CDR3aa,CDR3nt
TRBJ2-7,TRBV3-1/TRBV3-2,14,few,TRBD2,CASSHVAGGGEQYF,TGTGCCAGCAGCCATGTAGCGGGAGGGGGCGAGCAGTACTTC
TRBJ2-1,TRBV5-4,14,.,TRBD2,CASRSLAGISEQFF,TGTGCCAGCAGGTCTCTAGCGGGAATAAGTGAGCAGTTCTTC
TRBJ2-2,TRBV29-1,13,.,TRBD1,CSGGTGGTGELFF,TGCAGCGGAGGGACAGGGGGCACCGGGGAGCTGTTTTTT
TRBJ2-5,TRBV30,13,.,.,CAWSTGNAETQYF,TGTGCCTGGTCTACAGGGAATGCGGAGACCCAGTACTTC
TRBJ2-7,TRBV6-5,14,.,.,CASSYSIRGYEQYF,TGTGCCAGCAGTTACTCGATAAGGGGTTACGAGCAGTACTTC
TRBJ2-3,TRBV27,16,.,TRBD2,CASSYSDGGDTDTQYF,TGTGCCAGCAGTTATTCTGACGGGGGGGACACAGATACGCAGTATTTT
TRBJ2-3,TRBV30,20,.,TRBD2,CAWSNLLLAGGPSSTDTQYF,TGTGCCTGGAGTAACCTCCTCCTAGCGGGAGGGCCCTCGAGCACAGATACGCAGTATTTT
TRBJ1-2,TRBV3-1/TRBV3-2,13,.,.,CASSHRAGFFLSF,TGTGCCAGCAGCCACAGAGCAGGGTTTTTTCTTTCGTTT
TRBJ1-2,TRBV28,14,.,TRBD1,CASSAQTGGYGYTF,TGTGCCAGCAGCGCTCAGACAGGGGGCTATGGCTACACCTTC
TRBJ2-7,TRBV7-2,14,.,.,CASSLALKADEQYF,TGTGCCAGCAGCTTAGCTCTGAAGGCGGACGAGCAGTACTTC
TRBJ2-2,TRBV11-3,16,.,TRBD1,CASSLITTGGTGELFF,TGTGCCAGCAGCTTAATTACCACAGGGGGAACCGGGGAGCTGTTTTTT
TRBJ2-7,TRBV11-2,13,.,TRBD2,CASSSGLVTEQYF,TGTGCCAGCAGCTCAGGACTAGTCACCGAGCAGTACTTC
TRBJ2-7,TRBV6-5,14,.,.,CASSYLRESYEQYF,TGTGCCAGCAGTTACTTACGGGAGTCCTACGAGCAGTACTTC
TRBJ2-3,TRBV5-5,14,.,.,CASSLDRSTDTQYF,TGTGCCAGCAGCTTAGACAGAAGCACAGATACGCAGTATTTT
TRBJ1-6,TRBV18,15,.,TRBD1,CASSPWTGGDSPLHF,TGTGCCAGCTCACCATGGACAGGGGGCGATTCACCCCTCCACTTT
TRBJ2-1,TRBV7-3,15,.,TRBD2,CASSLLLAGENEQFF,TGTGCCAGCAGCTTACTACTAGCGGGAGAGAATGAGCAGTTCTTC
TRBJ1-1,TRBV27,14,once,.,CASRWGEGNTEAFF,TGTGCCAGCAGGTGGGGGGAGGGGAACACTGAAGCTTTCTTT
TRBJ1-6,TRBV7-2,14,.,.,CASSLNRDNSPLHF,TGTGCCAGCAGCTTAAACAGGGATAATTCACCCCTCCACTTT
TRBJ1-2,TRBV19,14,.,.,CASSIDPPRSGYTF,TGTGCCAGTAGTATAGATCCCCCCCGGTCCGGCTACACCTTC
TRBJ1-5,TRBV6-5,12,.,.,CASGRFNQPQHF,TGTGCCAGCGGCAGGTTCAATCAGCCCCAGCATTTT
TRBJ2-7,TRBV7-9,14,once,TRBD1,CASSYGQGTYEQYF,TGTGCCAGCAGCTACGGACAGGGGACGTACGAGCAGTACTTC
TRBJ1-3,TRBV28,20,.,TRBD1,CASRGPGQGFGRGSGNTIYF,TGTGCCAGCAGGGGTCCGGGACAGGGATTTGGACGGGGCTCTGGAAACACCATATATTTT
TRBJ2-4,TRBV7-2,14,.,.,CASSLDQAQNIQYF,TGTGCCAGCAGCTTAGACCAGGCCCAAAACATTCAGTACTTC
TRBJ2-3,TRBV5-1,20,.,TRBD1,CASSWGWENRDRALADTQYF,TGCGCCAGCAGCTGGGGATGGGAGAACCGGGACAGGGCTTTAGCGGATACGCAGTATTTT
TRBJ2-1,TRBV9,15,once,TRBD2,CASSASGGPINEQFF,TGTGCCAGCAGCGCTAGCGGGGGACCGATCAATGAGCAGTTCTTC
TRBJ2-5,TRBV7-9,14,.,TRBD2,CASSGAGTRETQYF,TGTGCCAGCAGCGGAGCCGGGACTAGGGAGACCCAGTACTTC
TRBJ2-7,TRBV5-1,13,.,TRBD1,CASSTGQGYEQYF,TGCGCCAGCAGCACTGGACAGGGCTACGAGCAGTACTTC
TRBJ1-4,TRBV9,13,.,.,CASSVGQDEKLFF,TGTGCCAGCAGCGTAGGACAGGATGAAAAACTGTTTTTT
TRBJ1-4,TRBV4-3,18,.,.,CASSPEHSGIPMSYKLFF,TGCGCCAGCAGCCCGGAACACTCAGGGATCCCTATGAGCTATAAACTGTTTTTT
TRBJ1-5,TRBV24-1,19,.,.,CALGGQPKRCLYSNQPQHF,TGTGCCCTGGGAGGCCAGCCCAAAAGGTGCCTATATAGCAATCAGCCCCAGCATTTT
TRBJ1-5,TRBV28,12,.,.,CASSFGYQPQHF,TGTGCCAGCAGTTTTGGCTATCAGCCCCAGCATTTT
TRBJ1-5,TRBV7-2,15,.,.,CASSLAGGNNQPQHF,TGTGCCAGCAGCTTAGCAGGGGGTAACAATCAGCCCCAGCATTTT